What follows are 23 T cell receptor beta chains derived from one specimen sequenced in a study of shared clonotypes between healthy human individuals. Naive CD8 cells, CD45RO-negative and positively selected for CCR7, excluded terminally differentiated effector memory CD45RA+ cells. TCRdb's table, derived via immunoSEQ multiplex PCR, lists solely in-frame clones and lacks some. This sample carries about 2 million clones, about 94% of them seen once, and the ten largest clones take 0.9% to 1.4%. Sequencing used naive CD8+ T cells sorted from blood. These receptors all stem from a young man in good health.

This rearrangement joins TRBV27 to TRBJ2-7, with 10 positions matching TRBD1. The V gene's germline CDR1 is MNHEY and CDR2 SMNVEV (reference sequence). J gave up 4 bases and V 6 bases, and 6 bases lay outside the gene matches. The length of the CDR3 is 14 residues. The CDR3 DNA is TGTGCCAGCAGGACTGACAGGGGGCCGTACGAGCAGTACTTC. This codes for CASRTDRGPYEQYF.

This chain connects TRBV27 to TRBJ2-7; 9 bases map to TRBD2. Germline CDR1 and CDR2: MNHEY and SMNVEV (reference sequence). The CDR3 spans 16 residues. V trimming: 5 bases; J trimming: 3 bases; junction bases outside the gene matches: 11. As DNA, the CDR3 is TGTGCCAGCAGTGCCTCTAGCGGGGAGGAGGGCTACGAGCAGTACTTC. Its translation: CASSASSGEEGYEQYF.

As for this clone: At the DNA level, this CDR3 is encoded by other sequences in the same sample as well. The chain employs TRBV2 and TRBJ1-2; no clear D gene. The germline CDR1 and CDR2 sequences are SNHLY and FYNNEI. V was clipped by 0 bases and J by 0 bases, with 5 bases between them. The CDR3 runs 14 residues. CDR3 nucleotide sequence: TGTGCCAGCAGTGAAGCGCCATCTAACTATGGCTACACCTTC. It yields the protein CASSEAPSNYGYTF.

This chain joins TRBV19 and TRBJ1-2, with D maybe TRBD1 (5 bases). The V gene lost 7 bases and the J gene lost 1 base, with 7 bases spanning the gap. CDR3 length: 12 residues. The germline V gene has CDR1 LNHDA and CDR2 SQIVND (reference sequence). In DNA, the CDR3 is TGTGCCAGTATAGACAGTAACTATGGCTACACCTTC. Translated, it gives CASIDSNYGYTF.

The gene calls are TRBV7-2 and TRBJ2-1, with D unclear. In germline, CDR1 is SGHTA, CDR2 FQGNSA. The ends were cut back, 1 base at V and 1 base at J, with 14 bases in the middle. This CDR3 has 17 residues. This CDR3 is CASSLDKGQTSYNEQFF. The CDR3 DNA reads as TGTGCCAGCAGCTTAGATAAAGGGCAAACATCCTACAATGAGCAGTTCTTC. The variable domain in full, completed from reference TRBV7-2 and TRBJ2-1, reads GAGVSQSPSNKVTEKGKDVELRCDPISGHTALYWYRQSLGQGLEFLIYFQGNSAPDKSGLPSDRFSAERTGGSVSTLTIQRTQQEDSAVYLCASSLDKGQTSYNEQFFGPGTRLTVL.

This clone was detected once. The chain joins TRBV27 to TRBJ2-7, with 9 bases identical to TRBD1. Germline V CDR1 and CDR2: MNHEY, SMNVEV (reference sequence). The CDR3 loop spans 16 amino acids. The junction had 9 bases not matched to a gene; V was cut back by 3 bases and J by 3 bases. CDR3 DNA sequence: TGTGCCAGCAGTTTTTCCCCTGGGACAGGGTTCTACGAGCAGTACTTC. Amino acids: CASSFSPGTGFYEQYF.

The chain couples TRBV11-2 to TRBJ2-5; 11 bases map to TRBD1. The germline gives CDR1 SGHAT, CDR2 FQNNGV. V lost 4 bases and J lost 4; bases outside the gene matches: 5. The CDR3 is 15 residues long. For the CDR3, the DNA is TGTGCCAGCAGCTCTATGGACAGGGGGCGAGAGACCCAGTACTTC. It translates to CASSSMDRGRETQYF.

The CDR3 coding sequence is TGCGCCAGCAGCCAAGGGGGGGGCCTAAATTCACCCCTCCACTTT. Protein: CASSQGGGLNSPLHF. The rearrangement links TRBV4-1 to TRBJ1-6; D perhaps matches TRBD1 (6 bases). This CDR3 is built from 15 residues. Deletions cut 1 base from V and 7 bases from J, with 11 bases between. Germline V CDR1 and CDR2: MGHRA, YSYEKL.

The rearrangement uses TRBV5-1 and TRBJ2-1; 7 bases are a match to TRBD1. V trimming: 0 bases; J trimming: 3 bases; junction bases outside the gene matches: 6. The CDR3 consists of 16 residues. Germline V gene data show CDR1 as SGHRS and CDR2 as YFSETQ. The CDR3 bases are TGCGCCAGCAGCTTGGGGACAGGATCACACTACAATGAGCAGTTCTTC. This gives the protein CASSLGTGSHYNEQFF.

J is TRBJ1-3 and V is TRBV4-3; tentatively, D is TRBD1 (5 bases). Germline V gives CDR1 LGHNA, CDR2 YSLEER. Trimming cost V 1 base and J 0 bases, with 7 bases left between them. The CDR3 spans 15 residues. CDR3 sequence reads: CASSQGQPSGNTIYF. The CDR3 DNA follows: TGCGCCAGCAGCCAAGGACAGCCCTCTGGAAACACCATATATTTT.

The gene calls are TRBV19 and TRBJ2-1; no clear D. CDR3 length: 13 amino acids. The germline gives CDR1 LNHDA, CDR2 SQIVND (reference sequence). V was trimmed by 3 bases and J by 7 bases, leaving 10 bases between them. The CDR3 bases are TGTGCCAGTAGTATTAAAGCGCCAAATGAGCAGTTCTTC. It is translated as CASSIKAPNEQFF. Supplemented by reference TRBV19 and TRBJ2-1, the full variable domain reads DGGITQSPKYLFRKEGQNVTLSCEQNLNHDAMYWYRQDPGQGLRLIYYSQIVNDFQKGDIAEGYSVSREKKESFPLTVTSAQKNPTAFYLCASSIKAPNEQFFGPGTRLTVL.

In the case of this clone: Other DNA sequences in this specimen translate into the identical CDR3. The chain combines TRBV19 with TRBJ2-7; D not certain. Trimming removed 3 bases at V and 1 base at J, with 10 bases between. The germline CDR1 and CDR2 sequences are LNHDA and SQIVND (reference sequence). The CDR3 runs to 14 residues. This CDR3 reads CASSIVGLSYEQYF. In DNA, the CDR3 is TGTGCCAGTAGTATTGTCGGTCTTTCCTACGAGCAGTACTTC. Drawing the rest from reference TRBV19 and TRBJ2-7, the complete variable domain is DGGITQSPKYLFRKEGQNVTLSCEQNLNHDAMYWYRQDPGQGLRLIYYSQIVNDFQKGDIAEGYSVSREKKESFPLTVTSAQKNPTAFYLCASSIVGLSYEQYFGPGTRLTVT.

This clone was picked up one time. The chain couples TRBV5-1 to TRBJ2-7, with D possibly matching TRBD2 (5 bases). This CDR3 is 12 amino acids long. Trimming took off 2 bases at V and 6 bases at J, with 9 bases between the two ends. CDR1 SGHRS and CDR2 YFSETQ come from the germline V gene. In nucleotides, the CDR3 is TGCGCCAGCAGCTTTACCGGGGTCGAGCAGTACTTC. It translates to CASSFTGVEQYF.

The chain links TRBV6-4 to TRBJ2-7; D not certain. The CDR3 totals 10 residues. Germline V CDR1 and CDR2: MRHNA, SNTAGT. V shed 6 bases and J shed 6 bases, with 6 bases lying between them. In DNA form, the CDR3 reads TGTGCCAGCAGAGAGGCCGAGCAGTACTTC. Residues: CASREAEQYF.

This clone has only one observation. The chain has TRBV28 and TRBJ1-5; D is uncertain. CDR1 MDHEN and CDR2 SYDVKM come from the germline V gene. Trimming left V 3 bases short and J 2 bases short, with 11 bases between. CDR3 length equals 15 residues. CDR3 loop: CASSFEGSRNQPQHF. CDR3 nucleotide sequence: TGTGCCAGCAGTTTTGAGGGATCCCGCAATCAGCCCCAGCATTTT.

This chain links TRBV5-1 with TRBJ2-1; 13 positions agree with TRBD2. V was clipped by 0 bases and J by 3 bases; unmatched bases: 3. The CDR3 runs to 17 residues. Looked up from germline, CDR1 is SGHRS and CDR2 is YFSETQ. The CDR3 DNA follows: TGCGCCAGCAGCTTGGAGGGACTAGCGGGGATCTACAATGAGCAGTTCTTC. Protein: CASSLEGLAGIYNEQFF.

V gene TRBV4-1 combines with J gene TRBJ2-7; D remains unclear. V was clipped by 4 bases and J by 4 bases, with 8 bases between them. Germline V gene data show CDR1 as MGHRA and CDR2 as YSYEKL. There are 12 residues in the CDR3. CDR3 protein: CASSLDGYEQYF. The CDR3 nucleotides read TGCGCCAGCAGCCTTGACGGTTACGAGCAGTACTTC.

This clone was counted a single time. V is TRBV6-5 and J is TRBJ2-2; a weak D match, TRBD2 (6 bases). Germline V gene data show CDR1 as MNHEY and CDR2 as SVGAGI. V gave up 6 bases and J gave up 4 bases, with 9 bases separating them. The CDR3 is 13 residues long. The CDR3 is CASRLASTGELFF. In DNA form, the CDR3 reads TGTGCCAGCAGACTAGCATCCACCGGGGAGCTGTTTTTT.

The chain links TRBV29-1 to TRBJ1-2, with D uncertain. The CDR3 consists of 13 residues. V lost 0 bases to trimming and J lost 5 bases, with 10 bases between them. The germline V gene has CDR1 SQVTM and CDR2 ANQGSEA. The CDR3 protein is CSVEDNGQYGYTF. DNA of the CDR3: TGCAGCGTTGAAGATAACGGCCAGTATGGCTACACCTTC.

This chain joins TRBV4-1 and TRBJ2-1, with D unresolved. CDR1 MGHRA and CDR2 YSYEKL come from the germline V gene. The CDR3 loop spans 17 amino acids. Between the trimmed V and J ends, which lost 0 bases and 4 bases, there was a span of 16 bases. The CDR3 sequence is CASSQEVAPTVYNEQFF. The CDR3 nucleotides are TGCGCCAGCAGCCAAGAGGTAGCCCCGACCGTATACAATGAGCAGTTCTTC.

The chain couples TRBV27 to TRBJ2-7; 9 positions agree with TRBD2. CDR3 length: 15 residues. Germline lookup yields CDR1 MNHEY and CDR2 SMNVEV (reference sequence). V lost 5 bases to trimming and J lost 6 bases; unmatched junction nucleotides: 11. The CDR3 DNA sequence: TGTGCCAGCAGTCCCGCCGGGGCGGGGGGGCCCGAGCAGTACTTC. It is translated as CASSPAGAGGPEQYF.

This rearrangement joins TRBV11-2 to TRBJ2-7; D may be TRBD1 (6 bases). Trimming took 0 bases from V and 6 from J, leaving 18 bases between them. CDR3 length: 16 residues. The germline V gene encodes CDR1 SGHAT and CDR2 FQNNGV. The CDR3 spells CASSLDFGSEGVEQYF. CDR3 sequence (DNA): TGTGCCAGCAGCTTAGATTTCGGATCAGAGGGGGTCGAGCAGTACTTC.

The V gene is TRBV4-3, the J gene TRBJ2-2; 10 positions match TRBD2. The V and J ends lost 3 bases and 4 bases, in that order; junction bases with no gene match: 8. The CDR3 spans 17 residues. Germline V gene data show CDR1 as LGHNA and CDR2 as YSLEER. The DNA for the CDR3 is TGCGCCAGCAGCCAGGGAGCGGGAGGGCCGGGCACCGGGGAGCTGTTTTTT. As protein: CASSQGAGGPGTGELFF.